Here is one T cell receptor (beta chain) with its context. Its antigen remains unidentified. Trimming stripped 3 bases from V and 0 bases from J, with 11 bases between. The CDR3 length is 14 residues. Germline values: CDR1 DFQATT, CDR2 SNEGSKA (reference sequence). The record originates from a study of response to subunit inactivated influenza vaccine. Points from the study as a whole: The authors offered the suggestion that each seasonal influenza vaccination recruits few new T cells.

TCRdb used MiXCR to reprocess the RT-PCR reads, holding one entry per CDR3 protein. The sample carries about 700,000 distinct CDR3 sequences, roughly 14% recorded once. Source: PBMCs from blood, taken 14 to 15 days before vaccination. The rearrangement uses TRBV20-1 and TRBJ1-1; D is unresolved. The TCR sequence derives from a middle-aged man who received an inactivated influenza vaccine. The DNA for the CDR3 is TGCAGTGCTAGGGGCAGCCTAATGAACACTGAAGCTTTCTTT. Protein product: CSARGSLMNTEAFF.